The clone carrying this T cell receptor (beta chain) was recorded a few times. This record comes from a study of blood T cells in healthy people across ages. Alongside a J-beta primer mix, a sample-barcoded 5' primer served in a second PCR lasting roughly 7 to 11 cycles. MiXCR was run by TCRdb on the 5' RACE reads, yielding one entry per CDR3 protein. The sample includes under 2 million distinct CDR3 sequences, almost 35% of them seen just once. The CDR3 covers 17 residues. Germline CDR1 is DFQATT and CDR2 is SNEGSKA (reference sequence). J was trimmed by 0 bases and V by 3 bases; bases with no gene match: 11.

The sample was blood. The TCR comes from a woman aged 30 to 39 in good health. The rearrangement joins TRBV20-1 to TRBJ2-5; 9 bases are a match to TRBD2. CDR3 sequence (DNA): TGCAGTGCTAGCTTGACCGCTAGCGGGAAGTACCAAGAGACCCAGTACTTC. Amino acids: CSASLTASGKYQETQYF.